The present entry profiles one T cell receptor (beta chain) with its context. The sample is drawn from a study of blood T cell repertoires in COVID-19. Participants' reported clinical history set cohort assignment. As processed by the authors: For nucleated cells, counts were estimated from reference gene primer amplification. Profiled with immunoSEQ multiplex PCR; TCRdb holds only in-frame clones, not every one. V, J and clone size were drawn from that table, and D and trimming were deduced from the DNA. This sample carries 200,000 to 250,000 clones, about nine tenths of them seen once, and the ten largest clones take approximately 2.8%. Trimming took off 2 bases at V and 1 base at J, with 5 bases between the two ends. The CDR3 has 12 amino acids. CDR1 is GTSNPN, CDR2 SVGIG, per germline (reference sequence).

The chain uses TRBV30 and TRBJ1-1; D gene ambiguous. Sequencing was performed on PBMCs or T cells enriched from blood (not recorded which). The TCR was taken from a woman between 45 and 60 years old in a cohort exposed to, infected with or recovered from COVID-19 (not recorded which). The CDR3 loop reads CAWSPWNTEAFF. In DNA, the CDR3 is TGTGCCTGGAGTCCCTGGAACACTGAAGCTTTCTTT.